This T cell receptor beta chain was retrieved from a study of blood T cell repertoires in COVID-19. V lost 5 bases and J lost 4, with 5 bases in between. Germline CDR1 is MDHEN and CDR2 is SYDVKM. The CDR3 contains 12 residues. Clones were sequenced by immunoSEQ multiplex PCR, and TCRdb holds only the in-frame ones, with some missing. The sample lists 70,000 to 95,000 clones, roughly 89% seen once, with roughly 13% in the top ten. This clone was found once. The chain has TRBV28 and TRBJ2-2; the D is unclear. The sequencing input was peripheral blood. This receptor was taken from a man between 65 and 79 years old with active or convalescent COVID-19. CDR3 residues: CASSVSTGELFF. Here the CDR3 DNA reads TGTGCCAGCAGTGTGAGCACCGGGGAGCTGTTTTTT.